These 5 T cell receptor beta chains originate from one sample sequenced in a study of T cell responses to AZD1222 COVID-19 vaccine. Profiling relied on immunoSEQ multiplex PCR, and the TCRdb table lists in-frame clones only, not all of them. The repertoire has some 150,000 clones, more than 85% of them found once; the top ten carry approximately 3.4%. The sample here was peripheral blood, taken 28 days after the second AZD1222 dose. The receptor source for this set is an adult who received the AZD1222 COVID-19 vaccine.

The V gene is TRBV6-2 or TRBV6-3, the J gene TRBJ1-5; 9 bases fit TRBD1. CDR3 length: 14 amino acids. CDR1 and CDR2 from the germline V gene are MNHEY and SVGEGT. V gave up 4 bases and J gave up 6 bases; unmatched junction bases: 4. The CDR3 bases are TGTGCCAGCAGTTTAACAGGGGGCGGTCAGCCCCAGCATTTT. This codes for CASSLTGGGQPQHF.

The chain links TRBV29-1 to TRBJ1-2; 9 positions match TRBD1. The CDR3 runs 14 residues. From germline, CDR1 is SQVTM and CDR2 ANQGSEA. Trimming removed 5 bases from V and 2 bases from J; junction bases left unmatched: 6. The CDR3 nucleotides read TGCAGCGTTCGCAGCGGGACAGGGAACTATGGCTACACCTTC. It codes for CSVRSGTGNYGYTF.

This chain connects TRBV24-1 to TRBJ1-2; D ambiguous. The germline V and J ends were trimmed by 7 bases and 6 bases, with 11 bases remaining between them. CDR3 length: 12 residues. Looked up from germline, CDR1 is KGHDR and CDR2 is SFDVKD. CDR3 loop: CATSPGGDGYTF. The CDR3 coding sequence is TGTGCCACCAGCCCCGGCGGGGATGGCTACACCTTC.

The chain couples TRBV11-3 to TRBJ2-7; the D gene is possibly TRBD2 (6 bases). The CDR3 is 13 amino acids. Germline values: CDR1 SGHNT, CDR2 YENEEA. Deletions cut 6 bases from V and 2 bases from J, with 11 bases between. The CDR3 is CASSRGTAYEQYF. The CDR3 nucleotides read TGTGCCAGCAGTCGCGGGACCGCCTACGAGCAGTACTTC.

The chain combines TRBV7-2 with TRBJ1-2, with D unresolved. The CDR3 length is 11 residues. CDR1 is SGHTA, CDR2 FQGNSA, per germline. V lost 6 bases, J lost 5 bases, and 7 bases lay in between. CDR3 sequence: CASSPTYGYTF. The DNA of the CDR3 is TGTGCCAGCAGTCCAACATATGGCTACACCTTC.